This T cell receptor (beta chain) was identified in a study of T cell responses to AZD1222 COVID-19 vaccine. Study-level background: Second doses at about 4 or about 12 weeks were pooled.

Sequencing was performed with immunoSEQ multiplex PCR; in TCRdb, only in-frame clones are kept and a portion is missing. The sample yields about 150,000 clones, 90% seen once. This clone appeared a single time. Its antigen is not identified. Findings of the study overall: Baseline antibody screening turned up just six or seven seropositive AZD1222 recipients.

The germline V gene has CDR1 MDHEN and CDR2 SYDVKM. Trimming removed 8 bases from V and 5 bases from J; junction bases left unmatched: 6. This CDR3 is 15 amino acids long. The chain couples TRBV28 to TRBJ1-4; 12 positions match TRBD1. This TCR derives from an adult in good health. Here the sequenced sample was peripheral blood, taken on day 0 of AZD1222 vaccination. CDR3 DNA: TGTGCCAGCTGGGACAGGGGGCTGGGAAATGAAAAACTGTTTTTT. Amino acid sequence: CASWDRGLGNEKLFF.